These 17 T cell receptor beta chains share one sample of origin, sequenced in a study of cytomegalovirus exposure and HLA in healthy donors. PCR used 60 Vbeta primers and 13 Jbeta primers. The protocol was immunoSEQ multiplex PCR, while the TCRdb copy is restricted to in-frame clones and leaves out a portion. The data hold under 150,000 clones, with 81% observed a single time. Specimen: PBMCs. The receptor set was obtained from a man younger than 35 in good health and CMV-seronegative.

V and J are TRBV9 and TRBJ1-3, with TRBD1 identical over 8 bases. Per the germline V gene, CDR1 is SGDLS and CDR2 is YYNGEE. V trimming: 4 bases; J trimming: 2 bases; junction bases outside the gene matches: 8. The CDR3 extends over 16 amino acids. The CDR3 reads CASSFYPDRAGNTIYF. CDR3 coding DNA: TGTGCCAGCAGCTTCTACCCGGACAGGGCTGGAAACACCATATATTTT.

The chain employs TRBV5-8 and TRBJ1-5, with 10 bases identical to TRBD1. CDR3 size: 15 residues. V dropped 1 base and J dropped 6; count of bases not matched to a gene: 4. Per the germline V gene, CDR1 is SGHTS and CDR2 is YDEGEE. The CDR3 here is CASSLPGQGSQPQHF. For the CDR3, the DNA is TGTGCCAGCAGCTTGCCGGGACAGGGGTCTCAGCCCCAGCATTTT.

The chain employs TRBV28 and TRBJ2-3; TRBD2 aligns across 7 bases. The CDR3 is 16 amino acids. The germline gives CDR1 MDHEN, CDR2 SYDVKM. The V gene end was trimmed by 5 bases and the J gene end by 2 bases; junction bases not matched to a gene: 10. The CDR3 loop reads CASSVHREDFTDTQYF. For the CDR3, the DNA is TGTGCCAGCAGTGTACACCGGGAGGACTTCACAGATACGCAGTATTTT. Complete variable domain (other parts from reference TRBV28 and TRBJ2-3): DVKVTQSSRYLVKRTGEKVFLECVQDMDHENMFWYRQDPGLGLRLIYFSYDVKMKEKGDIPEGYSVSREKKERFSLILESASTNQTSMYLCASSVHREDFTDTQYFGPGTRLTVL.

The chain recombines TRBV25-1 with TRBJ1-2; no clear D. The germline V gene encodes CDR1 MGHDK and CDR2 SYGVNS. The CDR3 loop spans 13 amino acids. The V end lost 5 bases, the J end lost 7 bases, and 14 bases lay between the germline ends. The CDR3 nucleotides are TGTGCCAGCAGTCCAAGGGAGGGATTTGGCTACACCTTC. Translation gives CASSPREGFGYTF.

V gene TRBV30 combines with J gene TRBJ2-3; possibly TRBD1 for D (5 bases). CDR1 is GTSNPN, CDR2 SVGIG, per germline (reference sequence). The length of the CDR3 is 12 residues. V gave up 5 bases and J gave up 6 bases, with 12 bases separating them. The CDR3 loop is CAWSTVGDTQYF. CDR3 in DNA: TGTGCCTGGTCGACAGTCGGCGATACGCAGTATTTT.

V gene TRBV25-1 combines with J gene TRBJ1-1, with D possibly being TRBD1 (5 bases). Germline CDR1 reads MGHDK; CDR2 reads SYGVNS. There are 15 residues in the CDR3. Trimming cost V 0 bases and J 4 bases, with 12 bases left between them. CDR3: CASSEYGGLSTEAFF. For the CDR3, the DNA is TGTGCCAGCAGTGAATACGGGGGTCTTAGCACTGAAGCTTTCTTT. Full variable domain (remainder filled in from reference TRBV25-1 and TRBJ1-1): EADIYQTPRYLVIGTGKKITLECSQTMGHDKMYWYQQDPGMELHLIHYSYGVNSTEKGDLSSESTVSRIRTEHFPLTLESARPSHTSQYLCASSEYGGLSTEAFFGQGTRLTVV.

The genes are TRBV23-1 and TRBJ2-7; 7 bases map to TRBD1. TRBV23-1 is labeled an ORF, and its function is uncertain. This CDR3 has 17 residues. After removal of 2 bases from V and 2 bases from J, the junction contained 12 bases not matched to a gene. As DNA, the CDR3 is TGCGCCAGCAGTCAACCCAACTACGACAGGGCTGCCTACGAGCAGTACTTC. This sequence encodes CASSQPNYDRAAYEQYF.

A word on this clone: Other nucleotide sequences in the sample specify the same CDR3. The CDR3 loop is CASSLGQGNYGYTF. The CDR3 nucleotides read TGTGCCAGCAGCTTGGGACAGGGTAACTATGGCTACACCTTC. This rearrangement joins TRBV5-4 to TRBJ1-2; TRBD1 matches at 7 bases. The CDR3 is 14 amino acids. Trimming took 0 bases from V and 1 from J; bases not matched to a gene: 0. Germline V gene sequence: CDR1 SGHNT, CDR2 YYREEE (reference sequence).

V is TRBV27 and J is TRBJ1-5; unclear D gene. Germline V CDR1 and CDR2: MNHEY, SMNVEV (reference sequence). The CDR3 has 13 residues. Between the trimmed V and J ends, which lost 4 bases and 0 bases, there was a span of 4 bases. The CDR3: CASSSRSNQPQHF. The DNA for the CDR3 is TGTGCCAGCAGTTCCCGTAGCAATCAGCCCCAGCATTTT.

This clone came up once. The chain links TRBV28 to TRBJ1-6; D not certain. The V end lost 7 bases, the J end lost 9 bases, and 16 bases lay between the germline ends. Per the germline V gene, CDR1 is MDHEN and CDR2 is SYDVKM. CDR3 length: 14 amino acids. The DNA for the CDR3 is TGTGCCAGCACCGCCCTAGTCCCGAGTTCACCCCTCCACTTT. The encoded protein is CASTALVPSSPLHF.

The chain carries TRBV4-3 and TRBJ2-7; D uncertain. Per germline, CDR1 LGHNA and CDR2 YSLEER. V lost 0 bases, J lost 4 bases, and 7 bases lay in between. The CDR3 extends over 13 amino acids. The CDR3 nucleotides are TGCGCCAGCAGCCAAGATTGGCAGTACGAGCAGTACTTC. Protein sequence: CASSQDWQYEQYF.

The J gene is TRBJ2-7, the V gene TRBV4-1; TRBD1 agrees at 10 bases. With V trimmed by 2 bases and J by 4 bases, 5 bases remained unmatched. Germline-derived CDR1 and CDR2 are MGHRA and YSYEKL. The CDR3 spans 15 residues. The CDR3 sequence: CASSQPGQGIYEQYF. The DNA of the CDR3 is TGCGCCAGCAGCCAACCGGGACAGGGGATTTACGAGCAGTACTTC.

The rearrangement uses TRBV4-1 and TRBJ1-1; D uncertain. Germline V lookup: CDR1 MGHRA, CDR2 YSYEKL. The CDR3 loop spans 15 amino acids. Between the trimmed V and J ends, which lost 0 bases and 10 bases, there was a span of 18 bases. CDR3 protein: CASSQDLGKSRVAFF. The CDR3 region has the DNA TGCGCCAGCAGCCAAGATTTGGGTAAGAGTCGGGTAGCTTTCTTT.

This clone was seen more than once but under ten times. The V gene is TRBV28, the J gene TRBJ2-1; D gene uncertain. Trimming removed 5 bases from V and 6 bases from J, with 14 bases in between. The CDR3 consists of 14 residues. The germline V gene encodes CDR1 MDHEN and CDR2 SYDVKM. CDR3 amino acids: CASSPPRSSNEQFF. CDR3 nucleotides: TGTGCCAGCAGTCCCCCCCGGTCAAGCAATGAGCAGTTCTTC.

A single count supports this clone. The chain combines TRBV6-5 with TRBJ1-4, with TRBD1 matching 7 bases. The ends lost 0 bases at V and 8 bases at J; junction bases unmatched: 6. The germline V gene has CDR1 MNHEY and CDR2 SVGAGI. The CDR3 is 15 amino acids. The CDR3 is CASSYSIQGDEKLFF. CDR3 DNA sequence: TGTGCCAGCAGTTACTCGATCCAGGGGGACGAAAAACTGTTTTTT.

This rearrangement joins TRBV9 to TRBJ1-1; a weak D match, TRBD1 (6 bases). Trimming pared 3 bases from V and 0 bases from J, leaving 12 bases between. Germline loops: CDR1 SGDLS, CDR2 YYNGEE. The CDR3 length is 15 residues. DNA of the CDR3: TGTGCCAGCAGCGGATCCGGGACACTGAACACTGAAGCTTTCTTT. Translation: CASSGSGTLNTEAFF.

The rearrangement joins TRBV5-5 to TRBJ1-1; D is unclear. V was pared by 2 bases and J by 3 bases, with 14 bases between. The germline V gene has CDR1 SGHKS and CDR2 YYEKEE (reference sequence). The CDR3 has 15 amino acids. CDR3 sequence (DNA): TGTGCCAGCAGCTTAGGCGTACGGGGTCACACTGAAGCTTTCTTT. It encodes CASSLGVRGHTEAFF.